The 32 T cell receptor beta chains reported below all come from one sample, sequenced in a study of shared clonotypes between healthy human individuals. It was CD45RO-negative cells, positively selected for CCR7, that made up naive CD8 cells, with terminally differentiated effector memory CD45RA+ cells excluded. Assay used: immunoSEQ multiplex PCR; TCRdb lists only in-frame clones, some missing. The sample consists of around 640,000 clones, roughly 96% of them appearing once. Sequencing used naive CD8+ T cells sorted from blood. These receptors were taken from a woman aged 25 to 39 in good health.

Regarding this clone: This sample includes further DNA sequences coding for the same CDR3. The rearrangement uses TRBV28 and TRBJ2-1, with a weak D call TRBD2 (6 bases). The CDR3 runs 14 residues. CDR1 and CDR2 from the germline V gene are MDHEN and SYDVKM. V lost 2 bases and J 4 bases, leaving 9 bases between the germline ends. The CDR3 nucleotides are TGTGCCAGCAGTTTACTAGCGAATTACAATGAGCAGTTCTTC. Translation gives CASSLLANYNEQFF.

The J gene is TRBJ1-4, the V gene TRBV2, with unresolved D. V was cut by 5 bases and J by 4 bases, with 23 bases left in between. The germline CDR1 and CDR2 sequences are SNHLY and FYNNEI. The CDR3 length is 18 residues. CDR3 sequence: CASSPKRSSTEFNEKLFF. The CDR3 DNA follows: TGTGCCAGCAGTCCAAAGCGGTCCTCGACGGAGTTTAATGAAAAACTGTTTTTT.

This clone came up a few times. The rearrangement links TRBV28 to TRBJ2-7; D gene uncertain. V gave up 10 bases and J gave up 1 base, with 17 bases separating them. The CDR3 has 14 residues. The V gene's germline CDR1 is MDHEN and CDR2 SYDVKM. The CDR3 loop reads CAINTYRNSYEQYF. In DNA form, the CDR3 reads TGTGCCATCAATACATACCGTAATTCCTACGAGCAGTACTTC.

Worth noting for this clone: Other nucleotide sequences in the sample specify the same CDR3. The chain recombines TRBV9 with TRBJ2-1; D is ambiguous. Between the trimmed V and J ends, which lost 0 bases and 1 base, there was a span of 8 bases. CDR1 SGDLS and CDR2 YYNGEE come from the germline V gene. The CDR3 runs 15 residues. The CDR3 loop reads CASSVGRSSYNEQFF. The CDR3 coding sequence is TGTGCCAGCAGCGTAGGGCGGTCTTCCTACAATGAGCAGTTCTTC.

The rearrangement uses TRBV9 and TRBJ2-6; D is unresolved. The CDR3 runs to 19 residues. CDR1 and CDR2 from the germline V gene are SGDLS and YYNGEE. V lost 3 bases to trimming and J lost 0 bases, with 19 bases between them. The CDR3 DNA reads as TGTGCCAGCAGCGCTTCTCTTGGTCCGAGGAACTCTGGGGCCAACGTCCTGACTTTC. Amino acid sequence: CASSASLGPRNSGANVLTF.

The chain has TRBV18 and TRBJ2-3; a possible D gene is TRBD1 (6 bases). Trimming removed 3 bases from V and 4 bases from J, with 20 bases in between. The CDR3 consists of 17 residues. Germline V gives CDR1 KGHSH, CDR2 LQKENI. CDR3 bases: TGTGCCAGCTCACCCGCAGGCAGGGGAATTCAGGCAGATACGCAGTATTTT. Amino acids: CASSPAGRGIQADTQYF.

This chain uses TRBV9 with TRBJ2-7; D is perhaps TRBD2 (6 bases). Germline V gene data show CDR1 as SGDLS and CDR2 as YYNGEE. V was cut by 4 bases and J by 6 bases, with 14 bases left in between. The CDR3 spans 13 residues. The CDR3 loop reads CASSPFGRGEQYF. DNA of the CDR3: TGTGCCAGCAGCCCTTTTGGGCGGGGCGAGCAGTACTTC.

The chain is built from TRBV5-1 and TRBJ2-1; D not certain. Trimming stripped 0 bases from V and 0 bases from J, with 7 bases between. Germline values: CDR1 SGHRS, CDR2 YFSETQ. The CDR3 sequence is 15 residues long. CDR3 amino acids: CASSLVSSSYNEQFF. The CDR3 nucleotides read TGCGCCAGCAGCTTGGTCTCCAGCTCCTACAATGAGCAGTTCTTC.

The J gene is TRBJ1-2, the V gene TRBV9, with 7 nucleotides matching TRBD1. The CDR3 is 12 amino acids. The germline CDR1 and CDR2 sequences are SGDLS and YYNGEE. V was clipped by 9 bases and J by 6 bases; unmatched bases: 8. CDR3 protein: CATDREGNGYTF. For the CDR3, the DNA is TGTGCCACCGACAGGGAAGGTAATGGCTACACCTTC. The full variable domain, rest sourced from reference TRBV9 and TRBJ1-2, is DSGVTQTPKHLITATGQRVTLRCSPRSGDLSVYWYQQSLDQGLQFLIQYYNGEERAKGNILERFSAQQFPDLHSELNLSSLELGDSALYFCATDREGNGYTFGSGTRLTVV.

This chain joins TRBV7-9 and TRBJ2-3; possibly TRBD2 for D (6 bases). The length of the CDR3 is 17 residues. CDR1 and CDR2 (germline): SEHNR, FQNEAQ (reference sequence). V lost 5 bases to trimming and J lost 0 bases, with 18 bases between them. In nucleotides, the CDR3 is TGTGCCAGCAGCCCCTGGGGTGTTAGCGGAAGCACAGATACGCAGTATTTT. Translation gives CASSPWGVSGSTDTQYF.

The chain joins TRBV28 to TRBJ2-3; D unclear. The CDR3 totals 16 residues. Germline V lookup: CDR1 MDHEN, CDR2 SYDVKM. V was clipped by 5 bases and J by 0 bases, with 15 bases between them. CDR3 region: CASSPPWGTSTDTQYF. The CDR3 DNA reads TGTGCCAGCAGTCCCCCCTGGGGAACTAGCACAGATACGCAGTATTTT.

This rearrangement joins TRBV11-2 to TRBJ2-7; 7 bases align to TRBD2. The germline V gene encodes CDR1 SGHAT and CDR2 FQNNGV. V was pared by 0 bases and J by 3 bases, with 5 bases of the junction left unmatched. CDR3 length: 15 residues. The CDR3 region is CASSLESGNYYEQYF. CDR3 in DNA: TGTGCCAGCAGCTTAGAAAGCGGGAACTACTACGAGCAGTACTTC.

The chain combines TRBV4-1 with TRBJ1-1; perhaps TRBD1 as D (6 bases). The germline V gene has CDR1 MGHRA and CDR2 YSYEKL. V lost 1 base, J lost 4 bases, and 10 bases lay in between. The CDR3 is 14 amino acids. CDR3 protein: CASSQVGAGTEAFF. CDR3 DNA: TGCGCCAGCAGCCAAGTGGGGGCTGGCACTGAAGCTTTCTTT.

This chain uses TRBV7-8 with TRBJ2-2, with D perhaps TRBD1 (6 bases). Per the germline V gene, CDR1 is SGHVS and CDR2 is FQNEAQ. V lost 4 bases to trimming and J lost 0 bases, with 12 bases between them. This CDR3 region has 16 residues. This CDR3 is CASSWAGTPNTGELFF. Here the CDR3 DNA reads TGTGCCAGCAGCTGGGCCGGGACACCGAACACCGGGGAGCTGTTTTTT.

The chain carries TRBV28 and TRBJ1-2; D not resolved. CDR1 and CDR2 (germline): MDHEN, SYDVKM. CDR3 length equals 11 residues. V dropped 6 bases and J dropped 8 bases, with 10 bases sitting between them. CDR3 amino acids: CASRSPLGYTF. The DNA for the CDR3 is TGTGCCAGCAGGTCCCCCCTAGGCTACACCTTC.

The CDR3 DNA reads as TGTGCCAGCAGTGATTCGATAAACTCCCAGTATTTT. Its translation: CASSDSINSQYF. V gene TRBV25-1 combines with J gene TRBJ2-3; no clear D. This CDR3 comprises 12 residues. The V gene lost 3 bases and the J gene lost 12 bases, with 13 bases spanning the gap. In germline, CDR1 is MGHDK, CDR2 SYGVNS.

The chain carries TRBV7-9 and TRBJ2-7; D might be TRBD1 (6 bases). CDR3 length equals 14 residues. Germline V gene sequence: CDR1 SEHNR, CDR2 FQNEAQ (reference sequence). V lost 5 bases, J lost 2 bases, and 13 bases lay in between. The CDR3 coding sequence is TGTGCCAGCAGCGCCCGTTGGGACACCTACGAGCAGTACTTC. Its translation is CASSARWDTYEQYF.

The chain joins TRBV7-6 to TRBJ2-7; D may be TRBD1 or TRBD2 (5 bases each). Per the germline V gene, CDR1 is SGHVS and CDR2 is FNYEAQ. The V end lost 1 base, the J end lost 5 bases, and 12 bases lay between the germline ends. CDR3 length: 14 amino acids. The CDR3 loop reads CASSLGAGSDEQYF. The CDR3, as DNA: TGTGCCAGCAGCTTAGGGGCAGGGAGCGACGAGCAGTACTTC.

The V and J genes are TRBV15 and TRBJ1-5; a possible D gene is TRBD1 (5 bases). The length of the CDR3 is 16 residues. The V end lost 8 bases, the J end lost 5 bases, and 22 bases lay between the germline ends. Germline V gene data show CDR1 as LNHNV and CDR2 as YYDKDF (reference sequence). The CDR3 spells CATEGRAPQAHQPQHF. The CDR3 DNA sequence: TGTGCCACCGAGGGCAGGGCACCTCAGGCCCATCAGCCCCAGCATTTT.

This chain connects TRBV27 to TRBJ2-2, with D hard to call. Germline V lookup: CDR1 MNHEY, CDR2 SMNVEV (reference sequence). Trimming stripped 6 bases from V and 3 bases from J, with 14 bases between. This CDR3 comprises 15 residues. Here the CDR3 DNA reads TGTGCCAGCAGCGGGTTCTTAGCAGACACCGGGGAGCTGTTTTTT. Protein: CASSGFLADTGELFF.

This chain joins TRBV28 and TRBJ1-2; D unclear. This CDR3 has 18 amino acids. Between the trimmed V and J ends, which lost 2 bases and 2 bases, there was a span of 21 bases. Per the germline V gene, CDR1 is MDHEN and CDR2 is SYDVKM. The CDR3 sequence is CASSLPTSKTVANYGYTF. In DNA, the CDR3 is TGTGCCAGCAGTTTACCTACCTCAAAGACGGTAGCGAACTATGGCTACACCTTC.

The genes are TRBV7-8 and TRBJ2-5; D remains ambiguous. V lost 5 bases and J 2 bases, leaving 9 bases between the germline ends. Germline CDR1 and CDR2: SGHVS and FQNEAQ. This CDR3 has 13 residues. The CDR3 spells CASSLGYQETQYF. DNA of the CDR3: TGTGCCAGCAGCCTCGGGTATCAAGAGACCCAGTACTTC.

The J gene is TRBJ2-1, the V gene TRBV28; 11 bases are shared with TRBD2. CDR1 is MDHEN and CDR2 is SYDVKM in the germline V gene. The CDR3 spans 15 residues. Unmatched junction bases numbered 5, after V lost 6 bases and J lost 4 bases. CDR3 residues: CASSKGTSGYNEQFF. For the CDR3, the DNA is TGTGCCAGCAGCAAAGGGACTAGCGGTTACAATGAGCAGTTCTTC.

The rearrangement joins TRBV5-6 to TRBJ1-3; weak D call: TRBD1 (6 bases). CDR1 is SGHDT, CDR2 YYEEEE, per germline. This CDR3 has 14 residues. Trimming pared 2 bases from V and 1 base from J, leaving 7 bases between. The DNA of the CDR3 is TGTGCCAGCAGCTTCGGACAGTCTGGAAACACCATATATTTT. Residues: CASSFGQSGNTIYF. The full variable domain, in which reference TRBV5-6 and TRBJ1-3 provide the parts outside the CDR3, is DAGVTQSPTHLIKTRGQQVTLRCSPKSGHDTVSWYQQALGQGPQFIFQYYEEEERQRGNFPDRFSGHQFPNYSSELNVNALLLGDSALYLCASSFGQSGNTIYFGEGSWLTVV.

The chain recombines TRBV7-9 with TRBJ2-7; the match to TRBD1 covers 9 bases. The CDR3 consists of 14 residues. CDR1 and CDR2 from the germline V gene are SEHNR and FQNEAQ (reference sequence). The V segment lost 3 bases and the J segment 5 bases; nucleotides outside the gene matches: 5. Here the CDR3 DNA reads TGTGCCAGCAGCTTGGGGACAGGGTTCCACGAGCAGTACTTC. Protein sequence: CASSLGTGFHEQYF.

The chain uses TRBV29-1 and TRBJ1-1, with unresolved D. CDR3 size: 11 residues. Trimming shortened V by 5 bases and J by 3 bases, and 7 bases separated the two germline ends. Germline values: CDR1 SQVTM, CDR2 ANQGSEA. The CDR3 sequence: CSVKLDTEAFF. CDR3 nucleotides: TGCAGCGTTAAATTGGACACTGAAGCTTTCTTT.

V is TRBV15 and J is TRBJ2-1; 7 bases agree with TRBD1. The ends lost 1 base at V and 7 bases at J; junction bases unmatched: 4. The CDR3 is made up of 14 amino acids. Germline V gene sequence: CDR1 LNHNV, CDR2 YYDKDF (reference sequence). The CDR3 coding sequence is TGTGCCACCAGCAGAGGTAGCAGGGGGAATGAGCAGTTCTTC. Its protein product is CATSRGSRGNEQFF.

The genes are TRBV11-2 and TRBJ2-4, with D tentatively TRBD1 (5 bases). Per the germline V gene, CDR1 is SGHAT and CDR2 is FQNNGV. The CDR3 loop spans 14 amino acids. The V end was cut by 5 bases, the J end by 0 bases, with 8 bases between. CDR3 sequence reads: CASSHQGAKNIQYF. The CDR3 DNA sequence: TGTGCCAGCAGCCACCAGGGAGCCAAAAACATTCAGTACTTC.

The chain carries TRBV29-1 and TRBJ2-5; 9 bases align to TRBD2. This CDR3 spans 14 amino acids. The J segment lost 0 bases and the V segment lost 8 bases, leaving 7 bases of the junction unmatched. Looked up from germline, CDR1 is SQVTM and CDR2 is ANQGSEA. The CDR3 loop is CSFTLAGHQETQYF. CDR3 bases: TGCAGCTTCACACTAGCGGGCCACCAAGAGACCCAGTACTTC.

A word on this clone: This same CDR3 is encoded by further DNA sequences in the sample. CDR3 loop: CASSYAGGYEQYF. CDR3 sequence (DNA): TGTGCCAGCAGTTACGCAGGGGGCTACGAGCAGTACTTC. The chain couples TRBV6-5 to TRBJ2-7, with 7 positions matching TRBD1. Germline V lookup: CDR1 MNHEY, CDR2 SVGAGI. V dropped 2 bases and J dropped 3; count of bases not matched to a gene: 1. The CDR3 is 13 amino acids.

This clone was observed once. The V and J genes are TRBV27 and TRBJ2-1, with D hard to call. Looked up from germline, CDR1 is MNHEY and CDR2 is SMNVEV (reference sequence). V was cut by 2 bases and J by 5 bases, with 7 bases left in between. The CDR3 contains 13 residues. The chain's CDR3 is CASSLVHHNEQFF. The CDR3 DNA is TGTGCCAGCAGTTTAGTACACCACAATGAGCAGTTCTTC.

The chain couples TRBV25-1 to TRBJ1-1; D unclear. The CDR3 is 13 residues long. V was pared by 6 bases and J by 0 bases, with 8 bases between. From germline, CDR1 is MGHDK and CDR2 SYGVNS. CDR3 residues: CASRDFMNTEAFF. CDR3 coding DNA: TGTGCCAGCAGGGACTTTATGAACACTGAAGCTTTCTTT.